The clone carrying this TCR beta chain was recorded a few times. Antigen specificity is unknown. The sample originates from a study of response to subunit inactivated influenza vaccine. Points from the study as a whole: Seasonal influenza vaccination, on each occasion, was suggested by the authors to recruit few new T cells.

Trimming cost V 0 bases and J 15 bases; bases outside gene matches: 2. CDR1 and CDR2 from the germline V gene are SGHAT and FQNNGV. The CDR3 sequence is 11 residues long. TCRdb re-analysed the RT-PCR reads in MiXCR, keeping a single row per CDR3 protein. The data contain around 520,000 distinct CDR3 sequences, 25% of them seen just once; the ten biggest clones take up approximately 1.9%. The chain carries TRBV11-2 and TRBJ2-1, with 7 bases aligning to TRBD1. The material was CD4+ T cells sorted from PBMCs, obtained roughly 5 days after vaccination. This receptor was identified in a man aged 50 to 60 who received an inactivated influenza vaccine. The CDR3 region is CASSLEGQMFF. For the CDR3, the DNA is TGTGCCAGCAGCTTAGAGGGACAGATGTTCTTC.